This record covers a single TCR beta chain. At one of its ends the junction is not consistent with the germline gene, which may arise from a read error. Primers: 60 Vbeta forward and 13 Jbeta reverse. The repertoire was sequenced with immunoSEQ multiplex PCR; TCRdb's copy has only in-frame clones and lacks some. The sample contains 150,000 to 200,000 clones, roughly four fifths of which appear only once. These data belong to a study of cytomegalovirus exposure and HLA in healthy donors. The germline V gene has CDR1 MDHEN and CDR2 SYDVKM. This CDR3 contains 14 residues. Specimen: PBMCs. The receptor was isolated from a man aged 18 to 29 in good health and CMV-seronegative. V and J are TRBV28 and TRBJ2-4; 9 bases map to TRBD1. For the CDR3, the DNA is TGTGCCGGCAGTCCAGGACAGGGGCGTTACATTCAGTACTTC. This translates into CAGSPGQGRYIQYF.